The rows below give T cell receptor beta chains drawn from one sample of a study of CD8+ T cells in alopecia areata. TCRdb's copy holds only in-frame clones and misses some; the assay was immunoSEQ multiplex PCR. In the table there are 100,000 to 140,000 clones, about 83% of which are singletons. The specimen was CD8+ T cells sorted from blood, collected at week 24, from a patient treated with tofacitinib. The receptor set was obtained from a human donor with alopecia areata. Both conserved end residues are part of each CDR3. Each record gives: J gene, clone size, V gene, D gene, CDR3 DNA, CDR3 protein. D genes are given only for firm matches. Clone size is shown for a subset of rows, as once, few, many or a class of expanded clone.

>TRBJ2-3|-|TRBV6-5|TRBD1
TGTGCCAGCAGTTACCGGACAGGGGGCACAGATACGCAGTATTTT
CASSYRTGGTDTQYF
>TRBJ1-1|once|TRBV7-9|-
TGTGCCAGCAGCTTAGTAGGGTGGGCCTCCCCCACTGAAGCTTTCTTT
CASSLVGWASPTEAFF
>TRBJ2-2|-|TRBV7-9|TRBD1
TGTGCCAGCAGCATTAACCGGGACAGGGGAAACACCGGGGAGCTGTTTTTT
CASSINRDRGNTGELFF
>TRBJ2-7|once|TRBV27|-
TGTGCCAGCAGTTTGGCACAGAGCAAGTACGAGCAGTACTTC
CASSLAQSKYEQYF
>TRBJ2-4|large|TRBV19|-
TGTGCCAGTAGTGGGCAAGGGCCGAACATTCAGTACTTC
CASSGQGPNIQYF
>TRBJ1-4|-|TRBV30|-
TGTGCCTGGTCCACAGGTCTTAATGAAAAACTGTTTTTT
CAWSTGLNEKLFF
>TRBJ2-4|-|TRBV4-1|TRBD1
TGCGCCAGCAGCCATGTGGGGACAGAAAACATTCAGTACTTC
CASSHVGTENIQYF
>TRBJ1-3|-|TRBV6-1|TRBD1
TGTGCCAGCAGCGCGGGACAGAGCTCTGGAAACACCATATATTTT
CASSAGQSSGNTIYF
>TRBJ2-1|-|TRBV6-1|-
TGTGCCAGCAGTGAAGCGCTGGCGGTCTGGGGCAATGAGCAGTTCTTC
CASSEALAVWGNEQFF
>TRBJ2-4|-|TRBV14|-
TGTGCCAGCAGCCAAGGATGGGCCAAAAACATTCAGTACTTC
CASSQGWAKNIQYF
>TRBJ2-3|-|TRBV7-2|TRBD1
TGTGCCAGCAGCCTACGACAGGGGGCGCGGGATACGCAGTATTTT
CASSLRQGARDTQYF
>TRBJ2-7|-|TRBV4-1|-
TGCGCCAGCAGCCAAGATCTAACAGCTATCCACGAGCAGTACTTC
CASSQDLTAIHEQYF
>TRBJ1-4|-|TRBV7-7|-
TGTGCTAGCAGCTTAGCTCCCGGTGAAAAACTGTTTTTT
CASSLAPGEKLFF
>TRBJ1-1|-|TRBV29-1|-
TGCAGCGTACAGGTCACTGAAGCTTTCTTT
CSVQVTEAFF
>TRBJ2-3|-|TRBV7-9|TRBD2
TGTGCCAGCAGCCCGTGGACTAGCGGGGTCACAGATACGCAGTATTTT
CASSPWTSGVTDTQYF
>TRBJ1-1|-|TRBV5-1|TRBD1
TGCGCCAGCAGCTTTGGAGGGGGCGAACCGAACACTGAAGCTTTCTTT
CASSFGGGEPNTEAFF
>TRBJ2-2|-|TRBV4-1|-
TGCGCCAGCAGCCAAGACGCCGGATTAAACACCGGGGAGCTGTTTTTT
CASSQDAGLNTGELFF
>TRBJ2-5|few|TRBV2|-
TGTGCCAGCAGTCAAGGGCCCATGACCCAGTACTTC
CASSQGPMTQYF
>TRBJ2-5|-|TRBV7-9|TRBD2
TGTGCCAGCAGCTTAGCGTCTAGCGGCCAAGAGACCCAGTACTTC
CASSLASSGQETQYF
>TRBJ2-7|-|TRBV6-6|-
TGTGCCAGCACTAACCCCAACAGGGACCGCTCCTACGAGCAGTACTTC
CASTNPNRDRSYEQYF
>TRBJ1-4|-|TRBV15|-
TGTGCCACCAGCACCCCCCACGGGATGGCAACTAATGAAAAACTGTTTTTT
CATSTPHGMATNEKLFF
>TRBJ2-7|-|TRBV13|TRBD2
TGTGCCAGCAGCCATCGCGGGAGGTCAACCTACGAGCAGTACTTC
CASSHRGRSTYEQYF
>TRBJ1-1|-|TRBV2|TRBD1
TGTGCCAGCAGTGAGGGACAGGGGGTCCGAGCCTTAACTGAAGCTTTCTTT
CASSEGQGVRALTEAFF
>TRBJ1-4|-|TRBV2|-
TGTGCCAGCAGTGAAGCGGGGGCTAATGAAAAACTGTTTTTT
CASSEAGANEKLFF
>TRBJ1-1|-|TRBV29-1|TRBD1
TGCAGCGTCTACAGGGGTTTAACGGCGGAGGCTTTCTTT
CSVYRGLTAEAFF
>TRBJ1-1|-|TRBV5-1|-
TGCGCCAGCAGCTTGGGACAGGTGAACACTGAAGCTTTCTTT
CASSLGQVNTEAFF
>TRBJ2-2|-|TRBV6-5|TRBD1
TGTGCCAGCAGCACAGGGGAATCGGCCGGGGAGCTGTTTTTT
CASSTGESAGELFF
>TRBJ1-5|-|TRBV21-1|-
TGTGCCAGCAGCAAGGAGGACAGGGGGAGATTTAGCAATCAGCCCCAGCATTTT
CASSKEDRGRFSNQPQHF
>TRBJ2-1|-|TRBV27|-
TGTGCCAGCAGTTTCGGGCAGGGGTCCTACAATGAGCAGTTCTTC
CASSFGQGSYNEQFF